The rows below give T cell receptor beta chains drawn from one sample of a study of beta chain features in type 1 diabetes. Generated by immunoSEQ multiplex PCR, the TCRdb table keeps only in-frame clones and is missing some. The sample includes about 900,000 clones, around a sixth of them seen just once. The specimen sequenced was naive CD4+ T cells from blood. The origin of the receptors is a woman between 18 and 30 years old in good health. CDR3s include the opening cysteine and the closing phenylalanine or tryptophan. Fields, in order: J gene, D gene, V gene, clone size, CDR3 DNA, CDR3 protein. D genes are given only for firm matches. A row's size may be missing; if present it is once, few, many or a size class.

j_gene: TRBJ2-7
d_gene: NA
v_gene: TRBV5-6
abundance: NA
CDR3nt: TGTGCCAGCAGCTTTCGACACGAGCAGTACTTC
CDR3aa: CASSFRHEQYF

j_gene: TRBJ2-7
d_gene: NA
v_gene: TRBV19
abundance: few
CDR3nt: TGTGCCAGTAGTATGGTGACTAGCTACGAGCAGTACTTC
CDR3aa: CASSMVTSYEQYF

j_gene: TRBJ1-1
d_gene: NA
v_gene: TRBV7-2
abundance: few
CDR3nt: TGTGCCAGCAGCTCAGGACAAAACACTGAAGCTTTCTTT
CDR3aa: CASSSGQNTEAFF

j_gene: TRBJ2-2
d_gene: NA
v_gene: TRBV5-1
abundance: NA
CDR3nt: TGCGCCAGCAGCCCAACCCTCAACACCGGGGAGCTGTTTTTT
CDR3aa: CASSPTLNTGELFF

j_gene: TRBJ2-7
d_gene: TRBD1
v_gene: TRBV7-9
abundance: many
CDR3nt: TGTGCCAGCAGCGGACAGGGGCGTGGGGAGCAGTACTTC
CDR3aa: CASSGQGRGEQYF

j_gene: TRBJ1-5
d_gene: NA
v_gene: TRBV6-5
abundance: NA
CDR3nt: TGTGCCAGCAGGAGTTTAGGGGGTTCGTATCAGCCCCAGCATTTT
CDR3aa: CASRSLGGSYQPQHF

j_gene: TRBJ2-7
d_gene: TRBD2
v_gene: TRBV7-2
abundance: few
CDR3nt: TGTGCCAGCAGCTCTTCATCCGGGACTAACTACGAGCAGTACTTC
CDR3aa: CASSSSSGTNYEQYF

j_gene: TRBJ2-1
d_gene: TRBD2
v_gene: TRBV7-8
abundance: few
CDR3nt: TGTGCCAGCCGTTTCGGGACTAGCGGCTACAATGAGCAGTTCTTC
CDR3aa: CASRFGTSGYNEQFF

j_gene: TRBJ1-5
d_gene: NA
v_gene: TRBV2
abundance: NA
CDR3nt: TGTGCCAGCAGCGGACAGCTTCCTCAGCCCCAGCATTTT
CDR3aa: CASSGQLPQPQHF

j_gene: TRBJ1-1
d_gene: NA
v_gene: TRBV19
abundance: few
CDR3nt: TGTGCCAGTAGCCTACTAGAGAACACTGAAGCTTTCTTT
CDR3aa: CASSLLENTEAFF

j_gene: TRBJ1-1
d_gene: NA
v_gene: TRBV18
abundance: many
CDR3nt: TGTGCCAGCTCACCGCTGGATATGGGGTTCACTGAAGCTTTCTTT
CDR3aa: CASSPLDMGFTEAFF

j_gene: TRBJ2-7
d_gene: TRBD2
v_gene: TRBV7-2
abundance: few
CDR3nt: TGTGCCAGCAGCTTATCTACTAGCGGGAGTAGGGAGCAGTACTTC
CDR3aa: CASSLSTSGSREQYF

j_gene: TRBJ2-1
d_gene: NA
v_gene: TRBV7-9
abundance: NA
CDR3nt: TGTGCCAGCAGCCTATCTCTCGGGAGTTTCGATGAGCAGTTCTTC
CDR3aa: CASSLSLGSFDEQFF

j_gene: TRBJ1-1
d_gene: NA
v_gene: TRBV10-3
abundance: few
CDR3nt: TGTGCCATCGGCGTCGGGAACACTGAAGCTTTCTTT
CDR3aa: CAIGVGNTEAFF

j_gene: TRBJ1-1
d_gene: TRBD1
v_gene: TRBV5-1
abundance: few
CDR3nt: TGCGCCAGCAGCACCCTCCTTCAGGGGGCCGGGAACACTGAAGCTTTCTTT
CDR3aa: CASSTLLQGAGNTEAFF

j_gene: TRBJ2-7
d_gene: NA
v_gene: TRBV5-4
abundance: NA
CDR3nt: TGTGCCAGCAGCTGGGGATTGGACCCCCTTGACGAGCAGTACTTC
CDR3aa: CASSWGLDPLDEQYF

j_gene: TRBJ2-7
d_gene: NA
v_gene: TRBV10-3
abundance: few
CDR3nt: TGTGCCATCAGTGAGTACACGGGGCTGCAGTACTTC
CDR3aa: CAISEYTGLQYF

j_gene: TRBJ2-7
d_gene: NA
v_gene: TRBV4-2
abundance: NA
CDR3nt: TGTGCCAGCAGCCAAGATCAGGGGGGCTACGAGCAGTACTTC
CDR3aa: CASSQDQGGYEQYF

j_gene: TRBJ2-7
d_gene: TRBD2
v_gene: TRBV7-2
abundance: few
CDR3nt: TGTGCCAGCAGCCTGCGGGGCGGGAGGGTCTACGAGCAGTACTTC
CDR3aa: CASSLRGGRVYEQYF

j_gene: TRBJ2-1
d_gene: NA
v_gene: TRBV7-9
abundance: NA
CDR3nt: TGTGCCAGCAGCTTAGCGTTACACGTTAGCTCCTACAATGAGCAGTTCTTC
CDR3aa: CASSLALHVSSYNEQFF

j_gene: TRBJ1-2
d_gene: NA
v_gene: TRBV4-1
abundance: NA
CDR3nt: TGCGCCAGCAGCCAAGATCGCCCGGGAAACTATGGCTACACCTTC
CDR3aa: CASSQDRPGNYGYTF

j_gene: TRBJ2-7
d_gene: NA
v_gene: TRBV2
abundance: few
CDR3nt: TGTGCCAGCAGCCTATCCGGGACACCAGCCTACGAGCAGTACTTC
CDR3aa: CASSLSGTPAYEQYF

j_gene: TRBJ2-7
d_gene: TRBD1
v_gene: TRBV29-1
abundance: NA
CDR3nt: TGCAGCGTGGGGGGACAGGGCATCATCGAGCAGTACTTC
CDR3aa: CSVGGQGIIEQYF

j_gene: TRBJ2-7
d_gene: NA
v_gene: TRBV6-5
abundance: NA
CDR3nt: TGTGCCAGCAGAACGGGGGACACCGGCTACGAGCAGTACTTC
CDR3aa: CASRTGDTGYEQYF

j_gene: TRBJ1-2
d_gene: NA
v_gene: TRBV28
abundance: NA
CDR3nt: TGTGCCAGCAGTCCCCCCTCAGGGGTCCCCTATGGCTACACCTTC
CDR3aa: CASSPPSGVPYGYTF

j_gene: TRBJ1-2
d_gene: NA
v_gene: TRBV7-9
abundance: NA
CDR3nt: TGTGCCAGCAGCCCGAGGACAGACCTAAACTATGGCTACACCTTC
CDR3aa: CASSPRTDLNYGYTF

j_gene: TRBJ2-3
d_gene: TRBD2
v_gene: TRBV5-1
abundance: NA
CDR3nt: TGCGCCAGCAGCATAGGACTAGCGGGAGCCCTTACAGATACGCAGTATTTT
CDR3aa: CASSIGLAGALTDTQYF

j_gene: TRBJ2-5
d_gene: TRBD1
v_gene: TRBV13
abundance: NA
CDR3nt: TGTGCCAGCAGCCGACAGGGAAACGCGGAGACCCAGTACTTC
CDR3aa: CASSRQGNAETQYF

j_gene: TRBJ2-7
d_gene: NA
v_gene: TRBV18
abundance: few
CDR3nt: TGTGCCAGCTCGCAGGCCGGGACTCAGATTGGGCAGTACTTC
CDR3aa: CASSQAGTQIGQYF

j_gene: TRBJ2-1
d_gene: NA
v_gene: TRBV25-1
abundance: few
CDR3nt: TGTGCCAGCAGTGACTCGTCGGGCCGGAGCTCCTACAATGAGCAGTTCTTC
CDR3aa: CASSDSSGRSSYNEQFF

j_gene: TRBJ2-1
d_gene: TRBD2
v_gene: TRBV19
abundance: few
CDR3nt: TGTGCCAGTAGTATAGGACTAGCGGGCCCTAGGGGTGAGCAGTTCTTC
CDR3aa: CASSIGLAGPRGEQFF

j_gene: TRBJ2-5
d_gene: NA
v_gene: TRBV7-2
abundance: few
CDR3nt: TGTGCCAGCAGCACGGCCGGGACCTTACAAGAGACCCAGTACTTC
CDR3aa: CASSTAGTLQETQYF

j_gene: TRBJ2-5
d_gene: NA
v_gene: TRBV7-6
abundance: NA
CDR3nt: TGTGCCAGCAGCCCTTTGATGCAAGAGACCCAGTACTTC
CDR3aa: CASSPLMQETQYF

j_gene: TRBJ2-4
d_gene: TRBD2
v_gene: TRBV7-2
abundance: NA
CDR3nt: TGTGCCAGCAGCTTAAGCGGGACAGCCAAAAACATTCAGTACTTC
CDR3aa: CASSLSGTAKNIQYF